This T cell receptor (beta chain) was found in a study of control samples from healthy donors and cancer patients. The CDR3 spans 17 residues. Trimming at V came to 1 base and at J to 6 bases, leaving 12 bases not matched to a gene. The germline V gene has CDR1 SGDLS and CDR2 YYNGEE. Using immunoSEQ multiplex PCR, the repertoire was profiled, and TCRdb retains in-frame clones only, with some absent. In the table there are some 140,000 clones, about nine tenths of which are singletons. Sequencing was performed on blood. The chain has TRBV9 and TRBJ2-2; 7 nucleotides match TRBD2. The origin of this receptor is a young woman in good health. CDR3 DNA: TGTGCCAGCAGCGTATTCCTTGGCGGGAGTATTGCCGGGGAGCTGTTTTTT. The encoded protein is CASSVFLGGSIAGELFF.